This T cell receptor beta chain was captured in a study of shared clonotypes between healthy human individuals. The CDR3 totals 19 residues. V lost 1 base to trimming and J lost 0 bases; unmatched junction nucleotides: 14. Germline V gene lookup returns CDR1 SGHRS and CDR2 YFSETQ. Sequencing used immunoSEQ multiplex PCR; TCRdb keeps in-frame clones, though not all of them. The data hold over 850,000 clones, with approximately 80% observed a single time. In this sample, this clone turned up many times. J is TRBJ2-7 and V is TRBV5-1; TRBD2 matches at 9 bases. The clonotype was recovered from a man younger than 30 in good health. Some clones in this sample may be carry-over from other donors' samples. Sequencing used memory CD4+ T cells from PBMCs. Subset indicated: CD45RA-negative fraction. CDR3 sequence reads: CASSLRFSGSFSGSYEQYF. CDR3 DNA sequence: TGCGCCAGCAGCTTGCGGTTTAGCGGGAGTTTCAGCGGCTCCTACGAGCAGTACTTC.